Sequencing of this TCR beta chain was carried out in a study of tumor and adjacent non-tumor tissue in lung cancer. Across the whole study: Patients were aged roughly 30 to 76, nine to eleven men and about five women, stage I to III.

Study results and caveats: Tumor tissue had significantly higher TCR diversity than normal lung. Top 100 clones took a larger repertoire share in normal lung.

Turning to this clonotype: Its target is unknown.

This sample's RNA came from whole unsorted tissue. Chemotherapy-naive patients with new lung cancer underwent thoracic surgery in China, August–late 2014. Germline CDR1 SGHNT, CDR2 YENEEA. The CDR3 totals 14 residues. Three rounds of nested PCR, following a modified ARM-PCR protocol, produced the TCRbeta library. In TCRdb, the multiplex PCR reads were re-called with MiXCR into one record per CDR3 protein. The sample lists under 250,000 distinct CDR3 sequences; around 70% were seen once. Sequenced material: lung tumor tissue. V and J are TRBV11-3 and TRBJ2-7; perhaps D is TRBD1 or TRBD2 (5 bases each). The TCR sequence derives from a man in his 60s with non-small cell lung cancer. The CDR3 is CVNSLRDEAGEQYF. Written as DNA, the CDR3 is TGTGTCAACAGCCTCCGGGACGAAGCTGGCGAGCAGTACTTC.